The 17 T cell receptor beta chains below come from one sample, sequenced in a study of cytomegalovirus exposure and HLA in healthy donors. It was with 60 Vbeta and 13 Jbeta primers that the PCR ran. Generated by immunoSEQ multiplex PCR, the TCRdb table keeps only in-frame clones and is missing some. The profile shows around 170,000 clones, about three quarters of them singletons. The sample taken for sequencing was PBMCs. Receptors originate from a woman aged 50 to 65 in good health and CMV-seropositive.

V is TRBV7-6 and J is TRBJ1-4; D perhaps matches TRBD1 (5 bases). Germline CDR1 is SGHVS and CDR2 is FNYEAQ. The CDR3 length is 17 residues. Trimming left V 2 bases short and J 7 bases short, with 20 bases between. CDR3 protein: CASSLRPGPAFSEKLFF. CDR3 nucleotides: TGTGCCAGCAGCTTAAGGCCAGGGCCGGCCTTTAGTGAAAAACTGTTTTTT.

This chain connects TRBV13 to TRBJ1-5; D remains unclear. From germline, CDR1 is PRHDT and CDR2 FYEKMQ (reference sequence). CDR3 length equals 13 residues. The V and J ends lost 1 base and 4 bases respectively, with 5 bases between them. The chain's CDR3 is CASSLDSNQPQHF. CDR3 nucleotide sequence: TGTGCCAGCAGCTTAGACAGTAATCAGCCCCAGCATTTT. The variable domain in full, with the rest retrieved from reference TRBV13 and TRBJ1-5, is AAGVIQSPRHLIKEKRETATLKCYPIPRHDTVYWYQQGPGQDPQFLISFYEKMQSDKGSIPDRFSAQQFSDYHSELNMSSLELGDSALYFCASSLDSNQPQHFGDGTRLSIL.

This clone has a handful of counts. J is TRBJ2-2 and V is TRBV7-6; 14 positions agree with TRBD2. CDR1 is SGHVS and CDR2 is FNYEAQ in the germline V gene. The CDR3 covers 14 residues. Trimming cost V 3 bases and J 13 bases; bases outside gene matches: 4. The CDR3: CASSLGLAGERLFF. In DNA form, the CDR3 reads TGTGCCAGCAGCTTGGGACTAGCGGGAGAAAGGCTGTTTTTT.

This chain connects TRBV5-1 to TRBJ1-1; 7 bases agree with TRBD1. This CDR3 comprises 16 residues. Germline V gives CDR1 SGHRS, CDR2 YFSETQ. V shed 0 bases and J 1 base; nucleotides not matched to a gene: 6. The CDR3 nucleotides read TGCGCCAGCAGCTTGGCACAGGGGTTGTCGAACACTGAAGCTTTCTTT. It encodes CASSLAQGLSNTEAFF.

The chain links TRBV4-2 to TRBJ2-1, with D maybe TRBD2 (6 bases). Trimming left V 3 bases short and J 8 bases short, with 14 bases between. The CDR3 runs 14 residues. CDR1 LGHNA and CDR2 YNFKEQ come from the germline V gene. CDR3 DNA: TGTGCCAGCAGCCAGGCGGGAAGAGCATATGAGCAGTTCTTC. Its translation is CASSQAGRAYEQFF.

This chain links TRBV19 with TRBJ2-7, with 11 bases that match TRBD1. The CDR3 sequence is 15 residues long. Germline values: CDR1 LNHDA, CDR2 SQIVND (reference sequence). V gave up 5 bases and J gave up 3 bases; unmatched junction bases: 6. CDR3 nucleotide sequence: TGTGCCAGTAGTCCCCGGGACAGGGGGGTCTACGAGCAGTACTTC. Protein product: CASSPRDRGVYEQYF.

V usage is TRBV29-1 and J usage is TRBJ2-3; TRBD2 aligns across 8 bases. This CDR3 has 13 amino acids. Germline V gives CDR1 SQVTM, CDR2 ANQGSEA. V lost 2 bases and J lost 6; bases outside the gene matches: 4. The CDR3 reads CSVEKRERDTQYF. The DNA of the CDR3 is TGCAGCGTTGAAAAGCGGGAGAGGGATACGCAGTATTTT.

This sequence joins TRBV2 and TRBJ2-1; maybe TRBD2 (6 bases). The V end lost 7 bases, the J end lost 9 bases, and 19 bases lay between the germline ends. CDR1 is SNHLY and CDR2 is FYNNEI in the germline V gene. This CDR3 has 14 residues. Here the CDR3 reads CASKLSGREAEQFF. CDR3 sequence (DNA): TGTGCCAGCAAGCTGAGCGGCAGGGAGGCTGAGCAGTTCTTC.

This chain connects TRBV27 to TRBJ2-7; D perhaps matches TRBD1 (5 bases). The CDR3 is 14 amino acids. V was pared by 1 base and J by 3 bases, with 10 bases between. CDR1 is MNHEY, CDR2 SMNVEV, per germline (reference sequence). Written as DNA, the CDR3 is TGTGCCAGCAGTTTATACCCAGGGTACTACGAGCAGTACTTC. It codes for CASSLYPGYYEQYF.

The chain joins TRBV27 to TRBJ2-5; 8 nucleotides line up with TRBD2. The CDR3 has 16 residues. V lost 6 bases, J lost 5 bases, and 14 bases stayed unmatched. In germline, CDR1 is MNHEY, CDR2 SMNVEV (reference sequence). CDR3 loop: CASSRHVQGLGETQYF. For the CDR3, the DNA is TGTGCCAGCAGCCGTCACGTCCAGGGACTAGGGGAGACCCAGTACTTC.

The CDR3 protein is CASRGGTGGNSPLHF. The CDR3 nucleotides are TGTGCCAGCAGAGGAGGGACAGGGGGTAATTCACCCCTCCACTTT. The chain couples TRBV6-1 to TRBJ1-6, with 11 bases fitting TRBD1. The trim removed 6 bases at V and 6 bases at J, leaving 4 bases unmatched. The CDR3 has 15 residues. Germline V gene sequence: CDR1 MNHNS, CDR2 SASEGT.

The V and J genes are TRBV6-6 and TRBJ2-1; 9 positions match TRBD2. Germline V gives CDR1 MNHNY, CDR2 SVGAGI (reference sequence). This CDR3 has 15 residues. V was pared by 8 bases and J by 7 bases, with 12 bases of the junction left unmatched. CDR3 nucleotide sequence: TGTGCCAGCTTTAGGGCTAGCGGGGACTTGAATGAGCAGTTCTTC. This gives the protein CASFRASGDLNEQFF.

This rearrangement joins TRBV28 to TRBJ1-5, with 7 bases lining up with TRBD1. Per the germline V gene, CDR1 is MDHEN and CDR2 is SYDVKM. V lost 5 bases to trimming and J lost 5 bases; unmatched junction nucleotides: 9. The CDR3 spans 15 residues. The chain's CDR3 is CASSHRDRVHQPQHF. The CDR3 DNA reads TGTGCCAGCAGTCACCGGGACAGAGTACATCAGCCCCAGCATTTT.

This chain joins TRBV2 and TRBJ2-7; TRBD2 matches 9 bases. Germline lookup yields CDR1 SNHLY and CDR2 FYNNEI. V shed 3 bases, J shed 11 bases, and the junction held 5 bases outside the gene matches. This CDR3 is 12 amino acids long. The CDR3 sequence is CASSESSGREYF. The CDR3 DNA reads TGTGCCAGCAGTGAGAGTAGCGGGAGAGAGTACTTC.

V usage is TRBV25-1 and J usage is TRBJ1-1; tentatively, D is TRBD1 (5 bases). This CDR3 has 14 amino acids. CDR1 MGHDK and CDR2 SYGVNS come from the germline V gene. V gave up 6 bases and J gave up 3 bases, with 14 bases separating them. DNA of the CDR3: TGTGCCAGCAGGTGGGGGGGACGGCACACTGAAGCTTTCTTT. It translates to CASRWGGRHTEAFF.

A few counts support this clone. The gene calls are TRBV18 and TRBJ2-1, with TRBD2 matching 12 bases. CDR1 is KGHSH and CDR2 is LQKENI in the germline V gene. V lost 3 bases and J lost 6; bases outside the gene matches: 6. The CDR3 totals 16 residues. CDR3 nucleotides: TGTGCCAGCTCACCTATCCTAGCGGGAGGGCTCAATGAGCAGTTCTTC. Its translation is CASSPILAGGLNEQFF.

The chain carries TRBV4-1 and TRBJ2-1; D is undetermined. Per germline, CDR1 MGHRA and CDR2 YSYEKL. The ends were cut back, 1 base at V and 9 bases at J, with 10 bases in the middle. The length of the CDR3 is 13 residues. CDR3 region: CASSQGLYGEQFF. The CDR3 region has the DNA TGCGCCAGCAGCCAAGGTCTATACGGTGAGCAGTTCTTC.